The 32 T cell receptor beta chains below were found in one sample sequenced in a study of blood T cells in healthy people across ages (dated by TCRdb to between 2014 and 2017). Receptors were amplified or captured by 5' RACE. Sequencing instrument: Illumina HiSeq 2500. A second PCR of roughly 6 to 12 cycles was run with a J-beta primer mix and a sample-barcoded 5' primer. TCRdb reworked the public reads: Q25 trimming with fastp, MiXCR clone assembly, productive beta chains retained. Every CDR3 protein is listed once, alongside the most common genes and DNA of its rows. The sample table records some 1,500,000 distinct CDR3 sequences; 35% to 45% of these occur just once. The ten largest clonotypes hold less than 5% of the sample. The sample consisted of blood. The receptors here all came from a woman between 18 and 29 years old in good health.

V is TRBV4-2 and J is TRBJ2-1; 12 bases are shared with TRBD1. J lost 5 bases, V lost 3 bases, and 5 bases had no gene match. The germline V gene has CDR1 LGHNA and CDR2 YNFKEQ. The CDR3 sequence is 16 residues long. The DNA for the CDR3 is TGTGCCAGCAGCCACTTGGGACAGGGGGCGAACAATGAGCAGTTCTTC. This encodes CASSHLGQGANNEQFF.

This chain links TRBV6-2 or TRBV6-3 with TRBJ2-6; no firm D call. Germline CDR1 is MNHEY and CDR2 is SVGEGT. CDR3 size: 14 residues. V was trimmed by 5 bases and J by 1 base, leaving 6 bases between them. Here the CDR3 DNA reads TGTGCCAGCAGTGACGAATCTGGGGCCAACGTCCTGACTTTC. Protein product: CASSDESGANVLTF.

This clonotype was observed a few times. The gene calls are TRBV5-1 and TRBJ2-1; the match to TRBD2 covers 8 bases. V lost 4 bases to trimming and J lost 2 bases; unmatched junction nucleotides: 5. Germline V gene data show CDR1 as SGHRS and CDR2 as YFSETQ. This CDR3 spans 15 amino acids. The CDR3 DNA follows: TGCGCCAGCAGCCTTAGCGGGGTGACCTACAATGAGCAGTTCTTC. Protein sequence: CASSLSGVTYNEQFF.

The CDR3 protein is CASSNDRGDIGELFF. The CDR3 nucleotides are TGTGCCAGCTCAAACGACAGGGGTGACATCGGGGAGCTGTTTTTT. The rearrangement joins TRBV18 to TRBJ2-2, with 8 bases aligning to TRBD1. The germline CDR1 and CDR2 sequences are KGHSH and LQKENI. The CDR3 is 15 amino acids. Germline trimming cut 5 bases from V and 7 bases from J; bases unmatched to any gene: 9.

This clonotype came up a few times. The gene calls are TRBV20-1 and TRBJ2-2; 8 bases map to TRBD1. Trimming at V came to 6 bases and at J to 8 bases, leaving 5 bases not matched to a gene. Germline V gives CDR1 DFQATT, CDR2 SNEGSKA (reference sequence). The CDR3 covers 12 residues. As DNA, the CDR3 is TGCAGTGCAAGGACAGGGTTGGGGGAGCTGTTTTTT. Encoded protein: CSARTGLGELFF.

This clonotype came up many times. This chain connects TRBV20-1 to TRBJ2-5, with 10 bases lining up with TRBD1. In germline, CDR1 is DFQATT, CDR2 SNEGSKA (reference sequence). Trimming took 1 base from V and 5 from J; bases not matched to a gene: 4. The CDR3 loop spans 14 amino acids. The CDR3 is CSARGDRGLETQYF. The DNA of the CDR3 is TGCAGTGCTAGAGGAGACAGGGGGCTGGAGACCCAGTACTTC.

With respect to this clonotype: A far larger clone is one base from this, pointing to a likely read error. V is TRBV5-1 and J is TRBJ2-1; TRBD1 or TRBD2 may be the D gene (5 bases each). The germline CDR1 and CDR2 sequences are SGHRS and YFSETQ. Deletions cut 9 bases from V and 0 bases from J, with 13 bases between. This CDR3 is built from 14 residues. The CDR3 loop is CANSLGDSYNEQFF. CDR3 sequence (DNA): TGCGCCAACTCCCTGGGGGACTCCTACAATGAGCAGTTCTTC.

V usage is TRBV4-3 and J usage is TRBJ2-2, with unresolved D. The CDR3 sequence is 14 residues long. Germline loops: CDR1 LGHNA, CDR2 YSLEER. Trimming shortened V by 4 bases and J by 7 bases, and 13 bases separated the two germline ends. The CDR3 DNA sequence: TGCGCCAGCAGCCCTACAGTTCGGCACGGGGAGCTGTTTTTT. Amino acid sequence: CASSPTVRHGELFF.

On this clonotype itself: A read error is possible here, since a much larger clone lies one base away. This chain links TRBV7-9 with TRBJ2-3; TRBD1 agrees at 7 bases. Per germline, CDR1 SEHNR and CDR2 FQNEAQ (reference sequence). Unmatched junction bases numbered 3, after V lost 5 bases and J lost 1 base. This CDR3 spans 14 amino acids. The CDR3 loop reads CASSIGQGTDTQYF. The CDR3 DNA reads as TGTGCCAGCAGCATAGGACAGGGCACAGATACGCAGTATTTT.

This clonotype has only a few counts. The V call is TRBV14, the J call TRBJ2-6; D not certain. The germline V gene has CDR1 SGHDN and CDR2 FVKESK. Trimming stripped 4 bases from V and 0 bases from J, with 16 bases between. This CDR3 region has 18 residues. CDR3 DNA sequence: TGTGCCAGCAGCCCGAGCCGAGGAGTGTCCTCTGGGGCCAACGTCCTGACTTTC. It codes for CASSPSRGVSSGANVLTF.

This clonotype turned up a few times. This chain joins TRBV20-1 and TRBJ2-5; 10 positions match TRBD2. This CDR3 is built from 15 residues. Germline V gene lookup returns CDR1 DFQATT and CDR2 SNEGSKA (reference sequence). Losses at the gene ends were 5 bases for V and 1 base for J; bases not matched to a gene: 7. The CDR3 DNA follows: TGCAGTGCTCCCCTTAGCGGGAGGTCCCAAGAGACCCAGTACTTC. Translation gives CSAPLSGRSQETQYF.

J is TRBJ2-1 and V is TRBV3-1; TRBD2 agrees at 11 bases. The CDR3 sequence is 14 residues long. V shed 2 bases and J 10 bases; nucleotides not matched to a gene: 4. The germline CDR1 and CDR2 sequences are LGHDT and YNNKEL (reference sequence). Written as DNA, the CDR3 is TGTGCCAGCAGCCAACCGGGACTAGCGGTGGAGCAGTTCTTC. It translates to CASSQPGLAVEQFF.

This chain joins TRBV14 and TRBJ1-4; maybe TRBD1 (5 bases). The V end was cut by 0 bases, the J end by 4 bases, with 18 bases between. The CDR3 covers 18 residues. CDR1 is SGHDN and CDR2 is FVKESK in the germline V gene. CDR3 DNA sequence: TGTGCCAGCAGCCAAGAGACATTCAGCAGGGAGTTTAATGAAAAACTGTTTTTT. Residues: CASSQETFSREFNEKLFF.

This clonotype was counted between two and nine times. The V call is TRBV5-6, the J call TRBJ1-5; 10 bases agree with TRBD1. V lost 4 bases and J lost 0; bases outside the gene matches: 13. The CDR3 has 19 residues. From germline, CDR1 is SGHDT and CDR2 YYEEEE. CDR3 sequence reads: CASSQTTGTGDYSNQPQHF. DNA for the CDR3: TGTGCCAGCAGCCAAACAACCGGGACAGGGGATTATAGCAATCAGCCCCAGCATTTT.

The chain combines TRBV27 with TRBJ2-7; 7 positions match TRBD2. The germline V gene encodes CDR1 MNHEY and CDR2 SMNVEV (reference sequence). Trimming took 7 bases from V and 1 from J; bases not matched to a gene: 10. The CDR3 is made up of 15 amino acids. CDR3 DNA sequence: TGTGCCAGCATTGATCGGAGCGGGATGTCCTACGAGCAGTACTTC. Translating it yields CASIDRSGMSYEQYF.

This chain connects TRBV4-2 to TRBJ2-3; TRBD2 matches 15 bases. Trimming took 0 bases from V and 4 from J; bases not matched to a gene: 2. The CDR3 is 17 residues long. Per germline, CDR1 LGHNA and CDR2 YNFKEQ. DNA of the CDR3: TGTGCCAGCAGCCAAGACTGGACTAGCGGGAGGGCAGATACGCAGTATTTT. Protein sequence: CASSQDWTSGRADTQYF.

This clonotype has more than one count but fewer than ten. The chain employs TRBV5-6 and TRBJ1-2; D gene uncertain. This CDR3 is built from 14 residues. The germline V and J ends were trimmed by 0 bases and 5 bases, with 11 bases remaining between them. CDR1 is SGHDT and CDR2 is YYEEEE in the germline V gene. This chain's CDR3 is CASSLASSRYGYTF. CDR3 DNA sequence: TGTGCCAGCAGCTTGGCCAGTTCTCGGTATGGCTACACCTTC.

V usage is TRBV6-2 or TRBV6-3 and J usage is TRBJ2-5; weak D call: TRBD1 (5 bases). The CDR3 consists of 14 residues. CDR1 is MNHEY and CDR2 is SVGEGT in the germline V gene. V was cut by 5 bases and J by 11 bases, with 21 bases left in between. CDR3 amino acids: CASSTRVGLSEQYF. In DNA form, the CDR3 reads TGTGCCAGCAGTACCAGGGTCGGTCTCAGTGAGCAGTACTTC.

This clonotype was recorded many times. In DNA form, the CDR3 reads TGTGCCAGCAGCTTATCGGGGACAGGGGCGGTCACTGAAGCTTTCTTT. It encodes CASSLSGTGAVTEAFF. The V gene is TRBV7-8, the J gene TRBJ1-1; 10 nucleotides match TRBD1. V lost 2 bases and J lost 4; bases outside the gene matches: 7. The germline V gene has CDR1 SGHVS and CDR2 FQNEAQ. The CDR3 sequence is 16 residues long.

The chain has TRBV5-1 and TRBJ2-1; 10 bases are a match to TRBD2. Near its end, the DNA agrees better with TRBJ2-7, so the J call may be wrong. The germline CDR1 and CDR2 sequences are SGHRS and YFSETQ. CDR3 length: 17 residues. In DNA, the CDR3 is TGCGCCAGCAGCTTGCGGGCTAGCGGGAGCTCCTACAATGAGCAGTACTTC. Its translation: CASSLRASGSSYNEQYF.

This clonotype was counted between two and nine times. The rearrangement joins TRBV2 to TRBJ1-6; D remains unclear. This CDR3 region has 14 residues. Trimming cost V 10 bases and J 5 bases, with 15 bases left between them. Germline V CDR1 and CDR2: SNHLY, FYNNEI. The DNA of the CDR3 is TGTGCCACCACGGAGTTAGGTGATAATTCACCCCTCCACTTT. Residues: CATTELGDNSPLHF.

This clonotype was observed a few times. This chain links TRBV4-1 with TRBJ1-2; D unresolved. Germline CDR1 and CDR2: MGHRA and YSYEKL. The length of the CDR3 is 15 residues. The V end was cut by 0 bases, the J end by 0 bases, with 8 bases between. CDR3 in amino acids: CASSQEAIANYGYTF. The CDR3, as DNA: TGCGCCAGCAGCCAAGAGGCGATAGCTAACTATGGCTACACCTTC.

As to this clonotype: Its ends do not fully match the called genes, so a read error is possible. This chain connects TRBV7-9 to TRBJ1-2; D remains unclear. Germline values: CDR1 SEHNR, CDR2 FQNEAQ (reference sequence). The CDR3 runs to 14 residues. CDR3 protein: CASSLAGYDYGYTF. CDR3 DNA: TGTGCTAGCAGCTTAGCCGGGTATGACTATGGCTACACCTTC.

To note about this clonotype: The junction and the germline gene differ at one end; a read error may be behind it. The chain carries TRBV27 and TRBJ2-7, with D maybe TRBD1 (6 bases). Germline lookup yields CDR1 MNHEY and CDR2 SMNVEV (reference sequence). The CDR3 contains 12 residues. The CDR3 protein is CAGSFTGLEQYF. The CDR3, as DNA: TGTGCCGGCAGCTTCACAGGGCTCGAGCAGTACTTC.

The V call is TRBV10-3, the J call TRBJ1-6; a possible D gene is TRBD1 (5 bases). V lost 0 bases, J lost 8 bases, and 11 bases lay in between. CDR1 is ENHRY and CDR2 is SYGVKD in the germline V gene. This CDR3 is 15 amino acids long. The CDR3 reads CAISESARADSPLHF. The CDR3 DNA reads as TGTGCCATCAGTGAGTCAGCCAGGGCTGATTCACCCCTCCACTTT.

The chain combines TRBV6-1 with TRBJ2-7, with 9 bases fitting TRBD1. The CDR3 length is 17 residues. CDR1 and CDR2 (germline): MNHNS, SASEGT. Unmatched junction bases numbered 15, after V lost 5 bases and J lost 4 bases. The CDR3: CASSKNIGQGLGYEQYF. Here the CDR3 DNA reads TGTGCCAGCAGTAAAAACATTGGACAGGGGTTAGGGTACGAGCAGTACTTC.

This clonotype was recorded a few times. The chain carries TRBV9 and TRBJ1-2; D remains unclear. V lost 0 bases and J 7 bases, leaving 16 bases between the germline ends. The CDR3 length is 15 residues. Germline CDR1 SGDLS, CDR2 YYNGEE. Here the CDR3 DNA reads TGTGCCAGCAGCGTAGGGGAAAGCCCTGAAGGTGGCTACACCTTC. The encoded protein is CASSVGESPEGGYTF.

The rearrangement joins TRBV9 to TRBJ2-7; 7 bases map to TRBD1. The DNA matches TRBJ2-5 better at its end, which makes the J call doubtful. CDR1 SGDLS and CDR2 YYNGEE come from the germline V gene. This CDR3 contains 14 residues. CDR3 nucleotides: TGTGCCAGCAGCGCCGACAGGGTTGGGGCGACCCAGTACTTC. Its translation is CASSADRVGATQYF.

The gene calls are TRBV24-1 and TRBJ2-1, with D perhaps matching TRBD2 (6 bases). The CDR3 has 15 amino acids. The V end was cut by 5 bases, the J end by 0 bases, with 10 bases between. From germline, CDR1 is KGHDR and CDR2 SFDVKD. CDR3 sequence reads: CATSAAGLSYNEQFF. The CDR3 coding sequence is TGTGCCACCAGTGCAGCGGGCCTCTCCTACAATGAGCAGTTCTTC.

This chain uses TRBV6-2 or TRBV6-3 with TRBJ2-1; TRBD2 might be the D (5 bases). Germline V gene lookup returns CDR1 MNHEY and CDR2 SVGEGT. V dropped 5 bases and J dropped 9 bases, with 8 bases sitting between them. The length of the CDR3 is 11 residues. The CDR3 DNA sequence: TGTGCCAGCAGTAAAGAGGGTGAGCAGTTCTTC. Residues: CASSKEGEQFF.

The rearrangement uses TRBV24-1 and TRBJ2-7; 10 bases align to TRBD1. Germline lookup yields CDR1 KGHDR and CDR2 SFDVKD. Trimming at V came to 4 bases and at J to 2 bases, leaving 7 bases not matched to a gene. CDR3 length equals 16 residues. The CDR3 region has the DNA TGTGCCACCAGTGACCCGACAGGGGGCCTACCCTACGAGCAGTACTTC. It encodes CATSDPTGGLPYEQYF.

V is TRBV11-2 and J is TRBJ2-7, with D possibly matching TRBD2 (6 bases). The ends were cut back, 0 bases at V and 2 bases at J, with 20 bases in the middle. Germline CDR1 and CDR2: SGHAT and FQNNGV. This CDR3 has 18 amino acids. CDR3 DNA: TGTGCCAGCAGCTTAGATCCCTGGGAATTAGCGGTTACCTACGAGCAGTACTTC. It specifies CASSLDPWELAVTYEQYF.